These 20 T cell receptor beta chains originate from one sample sequenced in a study of blood T cells in healthy people across ages. Through a sample-barcoded 5' primer and a J-beta primer mix, a second PCR was run for roughly 6 to 12 cycles. TCRdb called the 5' RACE reads again in MiXCR, with one record for every CDR3 protein. The sample shows around 900,000 distinct CDR3 sequences, under 35% of them seen only once. Sequencing input: blood. These receptors were collected from an elderly woman in good health.

There are many counts of this clonotype. The chain recombines TRBV6-1 with TRBJ1-2; no firm D call. Germline V gives CDR1 MNHNS, CDR2 SASEGT. This CDR3 contains 14 residues. V was clipped by 6 bases and J by 4 bases, with 15 bases between them. CDR3 in DNA: TGTGCCAGCAGCAGCTCTTCAAAGGGCTATGGCTACACCTTC. Protein sequence: CASSSSSKGYGYTF.

This clonotype was observed at least ten times. This rearrangement joins TRBV6-2 or TRBV6-3 to TRBJ2-1; D is tentatively TRBD1 or TRBD2 (5 bases each). The CDR3 length is 13 residues. V lost 6 bases and J lost 2, with 8 bases in between. Germline V CDR1 and CDR2: MNHEY, SVGEGT. DNA for the CDR3: TGTGCCAGCAGCGGGACCCCCTACAATGAGCAGTTCTTC. Translating gives CASSGTPYNEQFF.

The sample holds many counts of this clonotype. This rearrangement joins TRBV20-1 to TRBJ2-7; D is tentatively TRBD1 or TRBD2 (5 bases each). This CDR3 contains 15 residues. Germline loops: CDR1 DFQATT, CDR2 SNEGSKA (reference sequence). Trimming removed 6 bases at V and 3 bases at J, with 21 bases between. DNA for the CDR3: TGCAGTGCCGAGAAGGGACGTTCAGGGTACTACGAGCAGTACTTC. Encoded protein: CSAEKGRSGYYEQYF.

This clonotype was seen more than once but under ten times. The rearrangement uses TRBV20-1 and TRBJ1-2; 11 positions match TRBD1. This CDR3 has 14 residues. CDR1 and CDR2 (germline): DFQATT, SNEGSKA (reference sequence). The V and J ends lost 5 bases and 7 bases, in that order; junction bases with no gene match: 9. CDR3 DNA: TGCAGTGCTTCTCCGGGACAGGGGGGAGGTGGCTACACCTTC. It codes for CSASPGQGGGGYTF.

The V call is TRBV11-2, the J call TRBJ1-3; no clear D. V was clipped by 0 bases and J by 4 bases, with 7 bases between them. The CDR3 has 14 residues. Germline V gives CDR1 SGHAT, CDR2 FQNNGV. The CDR3 loop reads CASSLDWSGNTIYF. The CDR3, as DNA: TGTGCCAGCAGCTTAGATTGGTCAGGAAACACCATATATTTT.

This clonotype was seen a handful of times. The V gene is TRBV2, the J gene TRBJ1-1; no firm D call. The CDR3 is 14 amino acids. The germline V gene has CDR1 SNHLY and CDR2 FYNNEI. V was cut by 0 bases and J by 2 bases, with 7 bases left in between. The CDR3 protein is CASSEALSNTEAFF. CDR3 DNA: TGTGCCAGCAGTGAAGCTTTGTCTAACACTGAAGCTTTCTTT.

This clonotype was picked up many times. V is TRBV7-2 and J is TRBJ2-6, with D unresolved. The germline gives CDR1 SGHTA, CDR2 FQGNSA. V gave up 7 bases and J gave up 0 bases, with 10 bases separating them. The CDR3 is 15 residues long. The CDR3 sequence is CASTRYTSGANVLTF. CDR3 nucleotide sequence: TGTGCCAGCACCCGATACACCTCTGGGGCCAACGTCCTGACTTTC.

At least ten counts were recorded for this clonotype. The chain joins TRBV7-9 to TRBJ2-3, with 8 bases matching TRBD2. CDR3 length: 16 residues. The germline CDR1 and CDR2 sequences are SEHNR and FQNEAQ (reference sequence). V dropped 5 bases and J dropped 5; count of bases not matched to a gene: 12. This CDR3 is CASSLVGAGAIDTQYF. CDR3 in DNA: TGTGCCAGCAGCCTAGTAGGAGCGGGGGCCATAGATACGCAGTATTTT.

This sequence joins TRBV12-3 or TRBV12-4 and TRBJ1-1; 7 bases agree with TRBD1. With V trimmed by 6 bases and J by 0 bases, 10 bases remained unmatched. There are 16 residues in the CDR3. CDR3 region: CASRGERTGVNTEAFF. As DNA, the CDR3 is TGTGCCAGCAGGGGGGAACGGACAGGAGTGAACACTGAAGCTTTCTTT.

This clonotype was detected ten times or more. The chain uses TRBV6-2 or TRBV6-3 and TRBJ2-1, with a possible D match to TRBD2 (5 bases). The CDR3 is 15 residues long. Germline V CDR1 and CDR2: MNHEY, SVGEGT. Trimming took off 6 bases at V and 1 base at J, with 13 bases between the two ends. CDR3 coding DNA: TGTGCCAGCAGCCCGGACTTATTGTCCTACAATGAGCAGTTCTTC. Amino acid sequence: CASSPDLLSYNEQFF.

In nucleotides, the CDR3 is TGCGCCAGCAGCTCCTCCAGCGGGGGGGCCAATGAGCAGTACTTC. Protein product: CASSSSSGGANEQYF. The J gene is TRBJ2-7, the V gene TRBV5-1; 10 nucleotides line up with TRBD2. CDR1 and CDR2 from the germline V gene are SGHRS and YFSETQ. V trimming: 3 bases; J trimming: 7 bases; junction bases outside the gene matches: 10. The CDR3 runs to 15 residues.

Worth noting for this clonotype: A clone one base away is much larger, so this may be a read error. The genes are TRBV15 and TRBJ2-1; weak D call: TRBD2 (7 bases). Looked up from germline, CDR1 is LNHNV and CDR2 is YYDKDF (reference sequence). The CDR3 runs 14 residues. The CDR3 sequence: CATRVGGGGGERFF. Here the CDR3 DNA reads TGTGCCACCAGAGTTGGCGGGGGAGGGGGTGAGCGGTTCTTC.

The V and J genes are TRBV18 and TRBJ2-3; 11 bases are a match to TRBD2. The CDR3 contains 17 residues. Trimming removed 2 bases from V and 5 bases from J; junction bases left unmatched: 9. Germline values: CDR1 KGHSH, CDR2 LQKENI. The CDR3 sequence: CASSPNIAGGPLDTQYF. The CDR3 bases are TGTGCCAGCTCACCAAATATAGCGGGGGGGCCGCTAGATACGCAGTATTTT. The whole variable domain, remainder taken from reference TRBV18 and TRBJ2-3, is NAGVMQNPRHLVRRRGQEARLRCSPMKGHSHVYWYRQLPEEGLKFMVYLQKENIIDESGMPKERFSAEFPKEGPSILRIQQVVRGDSAAYFCASSPNIAGGPLDTQYFGPGTRLTVL.

Ten or more counts support this clonotype. The chain carries TRBV11-2 and TRBJ2-3, with 9 bases fitting TRBD2. The CDR3 is 17 residues long. Germline lookup yields CDR1 SGHAT and CDR2 FQNNGV. The ends lost 3 bases at V and 1 base at J; junction bases unmatched: 8. Here the CDR3 reads CASSFRIVAGGTDTQYF. CDR3 sequence (DNA): TGTGCCAGCAGCTTCCGAATTGTAGCGGGGGGCACAGATACGCAGTATTTT.

The table lists this clonotype with a few counts. The chain is built from TRBV2 and TRBJ1-1; D gene ambiguous. Trimming cost V 8 bases and J 0 bases, with 13 bases left between them. CDR3 size: 14 residues. In germline, CDR1 is SNHLY, CDR2 FYNNEI. CDR3 loop: CASYNVGVNTEAFF. The CDR3 nucleotides read TGTGCCAGCTACAACGTCGGGGTGAACACTGAAGCTTTCTTT.

This clonotype was seen a handful of times. The rearrangement links TRBV6-5 to TRBJ2-2; the D call may be TRBD1 or TRBD2 (6 bases each). Germline lookup yields CDR1 MNHEY and CDR2 SVGAGI. CDR3 size: 16 residues. Trimming left V 5 bases short and J 5 bases short, with 18 bases between. CDR3 DNA: TGTGCCAGCAGTCTGGGGGCGGGGAAGGGAACCGGGGAGCTGTTTTTT. As protein: CASSLGAGKGTGELFF.

This rearrangement joins TRBV28 to TRBJ2-5, with no clear D. The CDR3 spans 13 residues. Trimming cost V 5 bases and J 4 bases, with 11 bases left between them. Looked up from germline, CDR1 is MDHEN and CDR2 is SYDVKM. In DNA, the CDR3 is TGTGCCAGCAGTCCTACGTGGCGAGAGACCCAGTACTTC. Its protein is CASSPTWRETQYF.

The chain has TRBV20-1 and TRBJ2-5; TRBD2 matches at 8 bases. After removal of 0 bases from V and 5 bases from J, the junction contained 8 bases not matched to a gene. The CDR3 is 15 residues long. CDR1 is DFQATT and CDR2 is SNEGSKA in the germline V gene (reference sequence). CDR3 in DNA: TGCAGTGCTAGAGACGGCGGGGGGCCGAGGGAGACCCAGTACTTC. Its translation is CSARDGGGPRETQYF.

Turning to this clonotype: Germline and junction disagree at one end, which may indicate a read error. CDR3 sequence: CASNLGGGGHYNEQFF. CDR3 in DNA: TGTGCCAGCAATTTAGGGGGAGGGGGCCATTACAATGAGCAGTTCTTC. This chain links TRBV12-3 or TRBV12-4 with TRBJ2-1; perhaps D is TRBD1 or TRBD2 (7 bases each). This CDR3 spans 16 amino acids.

This clonotype was recorded a few times. J is TRBJ2-3 and V is TRBV18; D possibly matches TRBD1 or TRBD2 (5 bases each). Germline V gives CDR1 KGHSH, CDR2 LQKENI. The V and J ends lost 3 bases and 1 base respectively, with 11 bases between them. This CDR3 region has 15 residues. This CDR3 is CASSPLGAGTDTQYF. The CDR3 DNA reads TGTGCCAGCTCACCTCTCGGGGCCGGCACAGATACGCAGTATTTT.